The 20 T cell receptor beta chains reported below all come from one sample, sequenced in a study of PD-L1 blockade in urothelial cancer (dated by TCRdb to the late 2010s). The sample's time point label is to be understood as: pretreatment peripheral blood. The library was obtained by the immunoSEQ multiplex PCR assay. TCRdb re-hosts the immuneACCESS table, in-frame sequences only. Its copies lack some clones; in the studies checked, an unresolved V gene accounts for under half of them, and the cause for the rest is not known. The sample includes about 47,000 clones, with 80% observed a single time. Together, the top ten hold around 15% of the sample. The material was PBMCs, obtained around atezolizumab (anti-PD-L1) treatment. Receptor source: a man between 60 and 75 years old with urothelial cancer.

The chain couples TRBV7-9 to TRBJ2-2; the D is unclear. The V gene's germline CDR1 is SEHNR and CDR2 FQNEAQ (reference sequence). CDR3 length: 13 residues. Trimming shortened V by 6 bases and J by 6 bases, and 11 bases separated the two germline ends. Here the CDR3 DNA reads TGTGCCAGCAGGCCCGAGGTAGCCGGGGAGCTGTTTTTT. Its translation is CASRPEVAGELFF.

The V gene is TRBV5-5, the J gene TRBJ2-7, with 7 bases that match TRBD1. The CDR3 contains 14 residues. V dropped 4 bases and J dropped 0; count of bases not matched to a gene: 4. In germline, CDR1 is SGHKS, CDR2 YYEKEE (reference sequence). DNA of the CDR3: TGTGCCAGCAGCCCACAGGGGCCCTCCTACGAGCAGTACTTC. This encodes CASSPQGPSYEQYF.

This clone has only one observation. The rearrangement uses TRBV5-1 and TRBJ2-7; 11 nucleotides agree with TRBD1. After removal of 4 bases from V and 2 bases from J, the junction contained 8 bases not matched to a gene. The germline gives CDR1 SGHRS, CDR2 YFSETQ. CDR3 length: 16 amino acids. CDR3 amino acids: CASSDTGTGGTYEQYF. Here the CDR3 DNA reads TGCGCCAGCAGCGATACCGGGACAGGGGGTACCTACGAGCAGTACTTC.

This clone was seen a handful of times. The gene calls are TRBV7-2 and TRBJ2-2; TRBD2 matches at 11 bases. V was clipped by 4 bases and J by 7 bases; unmatched bases: 8. The CDR3 totals 16 residues. Germline values: CDR1 SGHTA, CDR2 FQGNSA. The CDR3 DNA follows: TGTGCCAGCAGCTCGGCCGGGACTAGCGGCAGCGGGGAGCTGTTTTTT. This encodes CASSSAGTSGSGELFF.

The chain employs TRBV19 and TRBJ2-1; TRBD2 is a possible D gene (5 bases). This CDR3 has 14 residues. CDR1 and CDR2 from the germline V gene are LNHDA and SQIVND (reference sequence). V was trimmed by 4 bases and J by 10 bases, leaving 17 bases between them. The CDR3 reads CASSTPPREEEQFF. The CDR3 nucleotides read TGTGCCAGTAGTACCCCCCCCCGGGAAGAGGAGCAGTTCTTC.

V and J are TRBV25-1 and TRBJ2-5; 8 bases agree with TRBD2. The CDR3 spans 13 residues. In germline, CDR1 is MGHDK, CDR2 SYGVNS. V was clipped by 6 bases and J by 5 bases; unmatched bases: 5. The CDR3 sequence is CASRGREVETQYF. The CDR3 DNA sequence: TGTGCCAGCAGAGGGCGGGAGGTGGAGACCCAGTACTTC.

The gene calls are TRBV29-1 and TRBJ2-1, with 10 bases that match TRBD2. The germline gives CDR1 SQVTM, CDR2 ANQGSEA. The CDR3 has 13 amino acids. V trimming: 7 bases; J trimming: 8 bases; junction bases outside the gene matches: 8. The CDR3 protein is CSGSGGEVHEQFF. The CDR3 nucleotides read TGCAGCGGAAGCGGGGGGGAGGTACATGAGCAGTTCTTC.

CDR3 nucleotides: TGTGCCAGTAGTTCAGGACAGGGCCGGGGGGACGAGCAGTACTTC. This encodes CASSSGQGRGDEQYF. The rearrangement uses TRBV19 and TRBJ2-7; D is possibly TRBD1 (8 bases). The CDR3 has 15 amino acids. Germline loops: CDR1 LNHDA, CDR2 SQIVND (reference sequence). The V gene lost 5 bases and the J gene lost 5 bases, with 19 bases spanning the gap. Variable domain in full (rest from reference TRBV19 and TRBJ2-7): DGGITQSPKYLFRKEGQNVTLSCEQNLNHDAMYWYRQDPGQGLRLIYYSQIVNDFQKGDIAEGYSVSREKKESFPLTVTSAQKNPTAFYLCASSSGQGRGDEQYFGPGTRLTVT.

The rearrangement uses TRBV6-5 and TRBJ2-7; the match to TRBD2 covers 11 bases. The V and J ends lost 6 bases and 0 bases, in that order; junction bases with no gene match: 1. Looked up from germline, CDR1 is MNHEY and CDR2 is SVGAGI. This CDR3 region has 14 residues. CDR3 bases: TGTGCCAGCAGCCTAGCGGGGGGCTCCTACGAGCAGTACTTC. Translated: CASSLAGGSYEQYF.

This clone occurred a few times. The chain employs TRBV14 and TRBJ1-2; 8 nucleotides match TRBD1. J was trimmed by 8 bases and V by 4 bases; bases with no gene match: 6. CDR1 and CDR2 from the germline V gene are SGHDN and FVKESK. The CDR3 is 13 amino acids. CDR3 nucleotides: TGTGCCAGCAGCCCCCGGACAGGGATGGGCTACACCTTC. It encodes CASSPRTGMGYTF. Filled out from reference TRBV14 and TRBJ1-2, the complete variable domain reads EAGVTQFPSHSVIEKGQTVTLRCDPISGHDNLYWYRRVMGKEIKFLLHFVKESKQDESGMPNNRFLAERTGGTYSTLKVQPAELEDSGVYFCASSPRTGMGYTFGSGTRLTVV.

The chain is built from TRBV27 and TRBJ2-7; D is unresolved. With 4 bases removed from V and 7 bases from J, the gap between germline ends came to 8 bases. In germline, CDR1 is MNHEY, CDR2 SMNVEV (reference sequence). The CDR3 totals 11 residues. CDR3 sequence reads: CASSSWAEQYF. The CDR3 DNA sequence: TGTGCCAGCAGTTCGTGGGCAGAGCAGTACTTC.

This clone was detected only a few times. J is TRBJ2-1 and V is TRBV6-5, with 7 bases matching TRBD1. V was clipped by 4 bases and J by 4 bases; unmatched bases: 10. The CDR3 consists of 16 residues. CDR1 and CDR2 (germline): MNHEY, SVGAGI. In DNA form, the CDR3 reads TGTGCCAGCAGTTCCACGACAGGGCGGTCATACAATGAGCAGTTCTTC. Protein sequence: CASSSTTGRSYNEQFF.

The chain links TRBV2 to TRBJ2-3; maybe TRBD2 (5 bases). The CDR3 totals 14 residues. V was cut by 5 bases and J by 0 bases, with 9 bases left in between. The germline V gene encodes CDR1 SNHLY and CDR2 FYNNEI. The CDR3 sequence is CASSRLFSTDTQYF. The CDR3 region has the DNA TGTGCCAGCAGTCGACTATTTAGCACAGATACGCAGTATTTT.

V and J are TRBV9 and TRBJ2-7, with a tentative D call TRBD2 (7 bases). The germline gives CDR1 SGDLS, CDR2 YYNGEE. V was shortened by 3 bases and J by 2 bases, with 15 bases between the two germline ends. The CDR3 covers 15 residues. This CDR3 reads CASSERGGAAYEQYF. The DNA for the CDR3 is TGTGCCAGCAGCGAAAGAGGGGGGGCGGCCTACGAGCAGTACTTC.

The chain employs TRBV4-2 and TRBJ2-7; TRBD2 matches at 14 bases. The CDR3 length is 16 residues. Looked up from germline, CDR1 is LGHNA and CDR2 is YNFKEQ. J gave up 7 bases and V 4 bases, and 9 bases lay outside the gene matches. The CDR3 here is CASSPATGTSGSEQYF. The CDR3 region has the DNA TGTGCCAGCAGCCCCGCGACCGGGACTAGCGGGAGTGAGCAGTACTTC.

The sample holds one count of this clone. The CDR3 DNA sequence: TGTGCCAGCAGCTTAAACCCCGCCGGGAGGGATGGCGAGCAGTACTTC. Its protein is CASSLNPAGRDGEQYF. The V gene is TRBV11-1, the J gene TRBJ2-7; TRBD2 agrees at 8 bases. Germline V gene lookup returns CDR1 SGHAT and CDR2 FQDESV (reference sequence). The CDR3 is 16 amino acids. V lost 2 bases to trimming and J lost 6 bases; unmatched junction nucleotides: 12.

Note on this clone: The sample contains more than one DNA sequence encoding this CDR3. The rearrangement links TRBV28 to TRBJ1-1; D is ambiguous. Trimming removed 1 base at V and 1 base at J, with 4 bases between. This CDR3 contains 13 residues. CDR1 is MDHEN, CDR2 SYDVKM, per germline. Written as DNA, the CDR3 is TGTGCCAGCAGTTTATTAAAGAACACTGAAGCTTTCTTT. Encoded protein: CASSLLKNTEAFF.

The rearrangement uses TRBV30 and TRBJ1-2; TRBD1 agrees at 7 bases. V trimming: 4 bases; J trimming: 1 base; junction bases outside the gene matches: 6. Germline CDR1 is GTSNPN and CDR2 is SVGIG (reference sequence). The CDR3 sequence is 14 residues long. DNA for the CDR3: TGTGCCTGGACTGGGGACAGAAATAACTATGGCTACACCTTC. Translation: CAWTGDRNNYGYTF.

The rearrangement links TRBV7-8 to TRBJ2-7, with 10 nucleotides matching TRBD1. Germline V CDR1 and CDR2: SGHVS, FQNEAQ. CDR3 size: 15 residues. The V gene end was trimmed by 2 bases and the J gene end by 3 bases; junction bases not matched to a gene: 4. The CDR3 DNA is TGTGCCAGCAGCTTACGCCGGGACAGGGGCTACGAGCAGTACTTC. As protein: CASSLRRDRGYEQYF.

The chain combines TRBV7-2 with TRBJ2-7; D is unresolved. Trimming cost V 5 bases and J 6 bases, with 11 bases left between them. This CDR3 contains 12 residues. Germline CDR1 and CDR2: SGHTA and FQGNSA. CDR3 in amino acids: CASSPPSREQYF. CDR3 DNA: TGTGCCAGCAGCCCCCCAAGCCGCGAGCAGTACTTC. Supplemented by reference TRBV7-2 and TRBJ2-7, the full variable domain reads GAGVSQSPSNKVTEKGKDVELRCDPISGHTALYWYRQSLGQGLEFLIYFQGNSAPDKSGLPSDRFSAERTGGSVSTLTIQRTQQEDSAVYLCASSPPSREQYFGPGTRLTVT.